These 30 T cell receptor beta chains were all obtained from the same sample, sequenced in a study of cytomegalovirus exposure and HLA in healthy donors. TCRdb's copy holds only in-frame clones and misses some; the assay was immunoSEQ multiplex PCR. The sample includes 300,000 to 450,000 clones, roughly 89% of them seen just once. Sequenced material: PBMCs. Receptors originate from a woman aged 18 to 35 in good health and CMV-seronegative.

The CDR3 nucleotides are TGTGCCAGCAGTTTTCTTGGGGGCTTTTTTGGCTACACCTTC. This gives the protein CASSFLGGFFGYTF. The chain uses TRBV28 and TRBJ1-2, with D perhaps matching TRBD1 (6 bases). The CDR3 has 14 residues. Trimming removed 3 bases from V and 7 bases from J, with 15 bases in between. Germline V lookup: CDR1 MDHEN, CDR2 SYDVKM.

Only one count was recorded for this clone. The chain links TRBV4-1 to TRBJ1-2; maybe TRBD1 (6 bases). The ends were cut back, 5 bases at V and 2 bases at J, with 15 bases in the middle. The V gene's germline CDR1 is MGHRA and CDR2 YSYEKL. CDR3 length equals 15 residues. The CDR3: CASSEVQGANYGYTF. The CDR3 region has the DNA TGCGCCAGCAGCGAAGTACAGGGAGCCAACTATGGCTACACCTTC.

V gene TRBV7-9 combines with J gene TRBJ1-1; D gene ambiguous. Germline lookup yields CDR1 SEHNR and CDR2 FQNEAQ (reference sequence). V was pared by 8 bases and J by 1 base, with 14 bases between. The CDR3 contains 14 residues. CDR3 sequence (DNA): TGTGCCAGCGGGTTGGGCAGCCCGAACACTGAAGCTTTCTTT. It translates to CASGLGSPNTEAFF.

The V and J genes are TRBV2 and TRBJ2-7; 8 bases line up with TRBD1. This CDR3 comprises 15 residues. The V gene end was trimmed by 1 base and the J gene end by 1 base; junction bases not matched to a gene: 3. Germline CDR1 is SNHLY and CDR2 is FYNNEI. CDR3 protein: CASSEGGQASYEQYF. In DNA form, the CDR3 reads TGTGCCAGCAGTGAAGGGGGACAGGCATCCTACGAGCAGTACTTC. The variable domain in full, with the rest retrieved from reference TRBV2 and TRBJ2-7, is EPEVTQTPSHQVTQMGQEVILRCVPISNHLYFYWYRQILGQKVEFLVSFYNNEISEKSEIFDDQFSVERPDGSNFTLKIRSTKLEDSAMYFCASSEGGQASYEQYFGPGTRLTVT.

The V and J genes are TRBV7-8 and TRBJ1-6; a weak D match, TRBD1 (5 bases). The CDR3 is 16 residues long. V dropped 5 bases and J dropped 7 bases, with 18 bases sitting between them. Germline V gene lookup returns CDR1 SGHVS and CDR2 FQNEAQ. The DNA of the CDR3 is TGTGCCAGCAGCAGCAGGTGGGGGGGAGCGAATTCACCCCTCCACTTT. It encodes CASSSRWGGANSPLHF.

This rearrangement joins TRBV5-1 to TRBJ2-7, with a possible D match to TRBD1 (6 bases). This CDR3 has 13 residues. The V and J ends lost 7 bases and 5 bases respectively, with 16 bases between them. Germline CDR1 and CDR2: SGHRS and YFSETQ. The CDR3 region is CASHAAGVHEQYF. As DNA, the CDR3 is TGCGCCAGCCATGCGGCAGGGGTCCACGAGCAGTACTTC.

The chain has TRBV30 and TRBJ1-5, with TRBD1 as a possible D gene (6 bases). The germline CDR1 and CDR2 sequences are GTSNPN and SVGIG (reference sequence). The length of the CDR3 is 15 residues. V shed 2 bases and J shed 2 bases, with 13 bases lying between them. For the CDR3, the DNA is TGTGCCTGGAGTACAGGGCGCGTAGGCAATCAGCCCCAGCATTTT. Amino acid sequence: CAWSTGRVGNQPQHF.

This chain connects TRBV28 to TRBJ2-7, with 7 positions matching TRBD2. V gave up 6 bases and J gave up 7 bases; unmatched junction bases: 9. Germline V gene lookup returns CDR1 MDHEN and CDR2 SYDVKM. The CDR3 has 13 residues. In nucleotides, the CDR3 is TGTGCCAGCAGGGTGGGAGGGGCGAGAGAGCAGTACTTC. Residues: CASRVGGAREQYF.

With respect to this clone: The identical CDR3 is also encoded by other nucleotide sequences in the sample. The genes are TRBV6-5 and TRBJ1-3; maybe TRBD1 (5 bases). The length of the CDR3 is 14 residues. Trimming took 2 bases from V and 4 from J, leaving 9 bases between them. Germline-derived CDR1 and CDR2 are MNHEY and SVGAGI. The CDR3: CASSYGGGGNTIYF. CDR3 DNA sequence: TGTGCCAGCAGTTACGGGGGAGGGGGAAACACCATATATTTT.

The chain recombines TRBV25-1 with TRBJ2-5; weak D call: TRBD2 (5 bases). Germline V gives CDR1 MGHDK, CDR2 SYGVNS. The CDR3 extends over 15 amino acids. Deletions cut 2 bases from V and 2 bases from J, with 12 bases between. CDR3 bases: TGTGCCAGCAGTGAAGAGGGCAGGCGACAAGAGACCCAGTACTTC. Its protein is CASSEEGRRQETQYF.

Concerning this clone itself: A much larger clone sits a single nucleotide away, making a read error possible. The identical CDR3 is also encoded by other nucleotide sequences in the sample. The V and J genes are TRBV2 and TRBJ1-2, with TRBD1 matching 7 bases. The V segment lost 6 bases and the J segment 4 bases; nucleotides outside the gene matches: 2. This CDR3 has 12 amino acids. Germline lookup yields CDR1 SNHLY and CDR2 FYNNEI. CDR3 protein: CASSGTAYGYTF. The DNA for the CDR3 is TGTGCCAGCAGCGGGACAGCCTATGGCTACACCTTC.

The rearrangement links TRBV28 to TRBJ1-4, with D possibly matching TRBD1 (5 bases). Trimming removed 8 bases from V and 6 bases from J, with 22 bases in between. CDR3 length equals 16 residues. CDR1 is MDHEN and CDR2 is SYDVKM in the germline V gene. In DNA, the CDR3 is TGTGCCAGCTCCCGGAGGGGAGTAGGGTTTGATGAAAAACTGTTTTTT. Encoded protein: CASSRRGVGFDEKLFF.

This clone was counted only a few times. The rearrangement joins TRBV6-1 to TRBJ1-2; 8 bases match TRBD1. The CDR3 consists of 16 residues. Germline CDR1 reads MNHNS; CDR2 reads SASEGT. The V segment lost 3 bases and the J segment 3 bases; nucleotides outside the gene matches: 9. This CDR3 reads CASSDTGTGGYYGYTF. DNA of the CDR3: TGTGCCAGCAGTGACACCGGGACAGGAGGTTACTATGGCTACACCTTC.

This clone came up once. This rearrangement joins TRBV6-1 to TRBJ2-7; D is perhaps TRBD1 (5 bases). The ends were cut back, 0 bases at V and 2 bases at J, with 11 bases in the middle. This CDR3 contains 15 residues. Germline CDR1 reads MNHNS; CDR2 reads SASEGT. The CDR3 region is CASSEADRSPYEQYF. CDR3 DNA: TGTGCCAGCAGTGAAGCTGACAGATCGCCCTACGAGCAGTACTTC.

V and J are TRBV6-1 and TRBJ2-7, with a possible D match to TRBD2 (5 bases). The germline V and J ends were trimmed by 6 bases and 2 bases, with 14 bases remaining between them. Germline assignment: CDR1 MNHNS and CDR2 SASEGT. The CDR3 contains 14 residues. The CDR3 loop is CASSQRSPTYEQYF. CDR3 bases: TGTGCCAGCAGCCAGCGGTCCCCCACCTACGAGCAGTACTTC.

The chain uses TRBV5-4 and TRBJ2-7; TRBD2 matches 10 bases. After removal of 4 bases from V and 4 bases from J, the junction contained 5 bases not matched to a gene. From germline, CDR1 is SGHNT and CDR2 YYREEE (reference sequence). This CDR3 spans 14 amino acids. CDR3 DNA: TGTGCCAGCAGCCTAGCGGGAGAGCCTTACGAGCAGTACTTC. It is translated as CASSLAGEPYEQYF.

V gene TRBV28 combines with J gene TRBJ1-3; 9 nucleotides align to TRBD1. Germline CDR1 is MDHEN and CDR2 is SYDVKM. Unmatched junction bases numbered 3, after V lost 2 bases and J lost 7 bases. The CDR3 runs to 14 residues. CDR3 sequence: CASSLLDRGNTIYF. DNA of the CDR3: TGTGCCAGCAGTTTACTGGACAGGGGTAACACCATATATTTT.

The V call is TRBV7-6, the J call TRBJ1-1; 9 bases are a match to TRBD1. Germline V gene sequence: CDR1 SGHVS, CDR2 FNYEAQ. The CDR3 consists of 14 residues. The V and J ends lost 5 bases and 1 base, in that order; junction bases with no gene match: 2. CDR3 nucleotide sequence: TGTGCCAGCAGCCAGGGACAGGGGAACACTGAAGCTTTCTTT. Its protein product is CASSQGQGNTEAFF.

About this clone: At one end, the junction sequence differs from germline, possibly due to a read error. The V call is TRBV5-4, the J call TRBJ2-5, with no clear D. Germline CDR1 SGHNT, CDR2 YYREEE (reference sequence). There are 11 residues in the CDR3. CDR3 nucleotides: TGCGCCAGCAGCTCTCAAGAGACCCAGTACTTC. It encodes CASSSQETQYF. Full variable domain (rest looked up from reference TRBV5-4 and TRBJ2-5): ETGVTQSPTHLIKTRGQQVTLRCSSQSGHNTVSWYQQALGQGPQFIFQYYREEENGRGNFPPRFSGLQFPNYSSELNVNALELDDSALYLCASSSQETQYFGPGTRLLVL.

This clone is a singleton in its sample. The chain joins TRBV5-8 to TRBJ2-7; D is perhaps TRBD1 (6 bases). The CDR3 sequence is 16 residues long. Germline loops: CDR1 SGHTS, CDR2 YDEGEE. The V gene lost 0 bases and the J gene lost 5 bases, with 18 bases spanning the gap. The CDR3 loop reads CASSLAVGTLLDEQYF. The DNA for the CDR3 is TGTGCCAGCAGCTTGGCCGTCGGGACACTCCTAGACGAGCAGTACTTC.

This clone was observed a single time. The genes are TRBV2 and TRBJ1-5; TRBD1 matches at 8 bases. Germline V gene sequence: CDR1 SNHLY, CDR2 FYNNEI. This CDR3 is built from 15 residues. Trimming removed 3 bases from V and 1 base from J; junction bases left unmatched: 2. As DNA, the CDR3 is TGTGCCAGCAGTGAGGGACAGGCGAGCAATCAGCCCCAGCATTTT. Its translation is CASSEGQASNQPQHF.

V gene TRBV14 combines with J gene TRBJ1-2, with D perhaps matching TRBD1 (6 bases). V lost 5 bases and J lost 7, with 11 bases in between. CDR3 size: 12 residues. The germline gives CDR1 SGHDN, CDR2 FVKESK. This CDR3 reads CASSIGQTGYTF. CDR3 bases: TGTGCCAGCAGCATCGGACAGACTGGCTACACCTTC. The entire variable domain, with the rest obtained from reference TRBV14 and TRBJ1-2, is as follows: EAGVTQFPSHSVIEKGQTVTLRCDPISGHDNLYWYRRVMGKEIKFLLHFVKESKQDESGMPNNRFLAERTGGTYSTLKVQPAELEDSGVYFCASSIGQTGYTFGSGTRLTVV.

As concerns this clone: Within the sample, other DNA sequences also encode this same CDR3. The chain uses TRBV27 and TRBJ1-1; TRBD1 matches 7 bases. V was pared by 6 bases and J by 0 bases, with 1 base of the junction left unmatched. Germline-derived CDR1 and CDR2 are MNHEY and SMNVEV (reference sequence). The CDR3 is 13 amino acids. The CDR3 is CASRQGMNTEAFF. CDR3 DNA sequence: TGTGCCAGCAGACAGGGGATGAACACTGAAGCTTTCTTT.

This sequence joins TRBV7-7 and TRBJ2-3, with TRBD2 matching 12 bases. This CDR3 comprises 15 residues. Germline-derived CDR1 and CDR2 are SSHAT and FNYEAQ (reference sequence). J was trimmed by 0 bases and V by 6 bases; bases with no gene match: 1. The CDR3: CASSLAGGSTDTQYF. CDR3 nucleotide sequence: TGTGCCAGCAGTCTAGCGGGAGGGAGCACAGATACGCAGTATTTT.

The CDR3 here is CASGVGGVNEKLFF. DNA of the CDR3: TGTGCCAGCGGGGTCGGGGGGGTTAATGAAAAACTGTTTTTT. The chain employs TRBV28 and TRBJ1-4; tentative D call: TRBD1 (5 bases). The germline V gene encodes CDR1 MDHEN and CDR2 SYDVKM. The CDR3 runs to 14 residues. V was clipped by 8 bases and J by 4 bases, with 14 bases between them.

This sequence joins TRBV4-1 and TRBJ2-7; 7 nucleotides line up with TRBD1. J gave up 2 bases and V 5 bases, and 9 bases lay outside the gene matches. The germline CDR1 and CDR2 sequences are MGHRA and YSYEKL. This CDR3 contains 15 residues. The CDR3 sequence is CASSIGTELAYEQYF. CDR3 sequence (DNA): TGCGCCAGCAGCATCGGGACAGAATTAGCCTACGAGCAGTACTTC.

The chain couples TRBV10-2 to TRBJ1-1, with 7 bases fitting TRBD1. This CDR3 is 14 amino acids long. Germline V gene lookup returns CDR1 WSHSY and CDR2 SAAADI. The V segment lost 7 bases and the J segment 4 bases; nucleotides outside the gene matches: 9. For the CDR3, the DNA is TGCGCCAGCATCAGTGAAAGGGGGCCCACTGAAGCTTTCTTT. Its protein is CASISERGPTEAFF.

This sequence joins TRBV4-1 and TRBJ2-3; TRBD2 might be the D (6 bases). The CDR3 runs 15 residues. Germline V gene data show CDR1 as MGHRA and CDR2 as YSYEKL. Trimming took off 4 bases at V and 0 bases at J, with 11 bases between the two ends. CDR3 in DNA: TGCGCCAGCAGCCCTAGCGTGTCTAGCACAGATACGCAGTATTTT. Its translation is CASSPSVSSTDTQYF.

V and J are TRBV7-9 and TRBJ1-2; the D gene is possibly TRBD1 (6 bases). Trimming took 11 bases from V and 9 from J, leaving 16 bases between them. The germline V gene has CDR1 SEHNR and CDR2 FQNEAQ (reference sequence). The CDR3 consists of 11 residues. CDR3 sequence (DNA): TGTGCCGGAAATGTGTGGGACAGCTACACCTTC. Translating gives CAGNVWDSYTF.

The genes are TRBV5-1 and TRBJ2-1, with 7 nucleotides matching TRBD1. Losses at the gene ends were 3 bases for V and 6 bases for J; bases not matched to a gene: 12. The CDR3 is 16 residues long. Germline V gives CDR1 SGHRS, CDR2 YFSETQ. CDR3 sequence reads: CASSSVQGSIRNEQFF. The CDR3 coding sequence is TGCGCCAGCAGCTCCGTACAGGGGTCAATTCGCAATGAGCAGTTCTTC.